A selection of T cell receptor beta chains follows, all from one sample in a study of blood T cells in healthy people across ages. MiXCR, run by TCRdb on the 5' RACE reads, gives a single entry per CDR3 protein. The data hold 780,000 or so distinct CDR3 sequences, with approximately 53% observed a single time. Sequenced sample: blood. These TCRs come from a man older than 75 in good health. Both conserved end residues are part of each CDR3. D genes are given only for firm matches. Size values are once, few and many counts, or a class for expanded clones, and some rows have none.

TRBV29-1	.	many	14	TRBJ2-6	CSARDGSGANVLTF	TGCAGCGCCCGGGACGGTTCTGGGGCCAACGTCCTGACTTTC
TRBV19	.	.	14	TRBJ1-2	CASRVRDAGYGYTF	TGTGCCAGTAGAGTCCGGGACGCCGGCTATGGCTACACCTTC
TRBV7-7	TRBD2	.	15	TRBJ2-1	CASSLGPSGRAEQFF	TGTGCTAGCAGCTTAGGGCCTAGCGGGAGAGCTGAGCAGTTCTTC
TRBV2	.	.	10	TRBJ1-2	CASREDRVTF	TGTGCCAGCAGGGAGGACAGAGTCACCTTC
TRBV9	TRBD2	once	17	TRBJ2-2	CASSHPRLAGDTGELFF	TGTGCCAGCAGCCACCCAAGACTAGCGGGAGACACCGGGGAGCTGTTTTTT
TRBV18	TRBD2	few	14	TRBJ2-1	CASSGLAGGYEQFF	TGTGCCAGCTCAGGGCTAGCGGGAGGCTATGAGCAGTTCTTC
TRBV7-9	TRBD2	few	15	TRBJ2-1	CASSPLRERDNEQFF	TGTGCCAGCAGTCCGCTGCGGGAGAGGGACAATGAGCAGTTCTTC
TRBV19	TRBD2	.	16	TRBJ2-3	CASSTPRGGSTDTQYF	TGTGCCAGTAGTACCCCCCGCGGGGGAAGCACAGATACGCAGTATTTT
TRBV10-3	TRBD2	.	13	TRBJ2-5	CATAGAGAETQYF	TGTGCCACCGCGGGAGCGGGAGCAGAGACCCAGTACTTC
TRBV3-1	TRBD2	.	15	TRBJ2-1	CASGKTSGRSDEQFF	TGTGCCAGCGGGAAGACTAGCGGGAGGTCGGATGAGCAGTTCTTC
TRBV6-5	.	.	15	TRBJ2-7	CASSYTGTGYNEQYF	TGTGCCAGCAGTTATACCGGGACTGGCTACAATGAGCAGTACTTC
TRBV7-6	.	once	15	TRBJ2-5	CASSLGLALQETQYF	TGTGCCAGCAGCTTAGGCTTAGCGTTACAAGAGACCCAGTACTTC
TRBV5-1	.	few	15	TRBJ2-3	CASSLAGTSTDTQYF	TGCGCCAGCAGCTTGGCGGGAACTAGCACAGATACGCAGTATTTT
TRBV24-1	.	few	14	TRBJ2-1	CATSDLGTRGEQFF	TGTGCCACCAGTGATTTAGGCACCCGCGGGGAGCAGTTCTTC
TRBV9	.	.	14	TRBJ2-3	CASSVVGDTDTQYF	TGTGCCAGCAGCGTCGTCGGTGACACAGATACGCAGTATTTT
TRBV18	TRBD1	few	15	TRBJ2-5	CASSPVTGGPETQYF	TGTGCCAGCTCACCAGTGACAGGGGGACCAGAGACCCAGTACTTC
TRBV24-1	.	.	16	TRBJ2-6	CATSDPSSSGANVLTF	TGTGCCACCAGTGATCCCTCGAGCTCTGGGGCCAACGTCCTGACTTTC
TRBV7-2	TRBD1	once	14	TRBJ1-5	CASSLGQGGLPQHF	TGTGCCAGCAGCTTAGGGCAGGGGGGACTGCCCCAGCATTTT
TRBV18	.	.	14	TRBJ2-7	CASSPRQSDYEQYF	TGTGCCAGCTCACCAAGGCAGAGCGACTACGAGCAGTACTTC
TRBV12-3/TRBV12-4	.	many	11	TRBJ2-3	CASSPRDTQYF	TGTGCCAGCAGTCCACGAGATACGCAGTATTTT
TRBV5-1	.	.	15	TRBJ2-1	CASSWNLGPHNEQFF	TGCGCCAGCAGCTGGAACCTGGGACCCCACAATGAGCAGTTCTTC
TRBV3-1	.	once	14	TRBJ1-5	CASSQAGNNQPQHF	TGTGCCAGCAGCCAAGCAGGGAACAATCAGCCCCAGCATTTT
TRBV9	TRBD1	.	16	TRBJ1-1	CASSALTGSRGTEAFF	TGTGCCAGCAGCGCCCTGACAGGGAGCAGGGGCACTGAAGCTTTCTTT
TRBV6-5	TRBD1	.	15	TRBJ2-7	CASRGTGAGSYEQYF	TGTGCCAGCAGGGGGACAGGGGCGGGCTCCTACGAGCAGTACTTC
TRBV29-1	TRBD2	.	13	TRBJ2-4	CSVDPSGRNIQYF	TGCAGCGTTGACCCTAGCGGGAGGAACATTCAGTACTTC
TRBV7-9	.	few	13	TRBJ1-2	CASSPAADYGYTF	TGTGCCAGCAGCCCCGCCGCGGACTATGGCTACACCTTC
TRBV15	.	few	14	TRBJ2-1	CATSYEEGINEQFF	TGTGCCACCTCCTACGAGGAGGGGATCAATGAGCAGTTCTTC
TRBV6-1	TRBD1	.	17	TRBJ1-5	CASSTTPGTGGYQPQHF	TGTGCCAGCAGCACAACCCCCGGGACAGGGGGGTATCAGCCCCAGCATTTT
TRBV7-3	.	.	18	TRBJ2-2	CASSLSALGGGYTGELFF	TGTGCCAGCAGCTTAAGTGCCCTAGGAGGGGGATACACCGGGGAGCTGTTTTTT
TRBV11-2	TRBD1	.	14	TRBJ2-5	CASSHGTGQETQYF	TGTGCCAGCAGCCATGGGACAGGCCAAGAGACCCAGTACTTC
TRBV24-1	TRBD2	.	13	TRBJ2-5	CATGLAGVETQYF	TGTGCCACCGGACTAGCGGGAGTGGAGACCCAGTACTTC
TRBV4-1	TRBD1	.	15	TRBJ2-1	CASSPGQGFYNGQFF	TGCGCCAGCAGCCCGGGACAGGGGTTTTACAATGGGCAGTTCTTC
TRBV15	TRBD2	few	18	TRBJ2-1	CATSRDRTGTSGYNEQFF	TGTGCCACCAGCAGAGATCGGACCGGGACTAGCGGATACAATGAGCAGTTCTTC
TRBV7-2	TRBD2	few	15	TRBJ2-7	CASSLTSGLSYEQYF	TGTGCCAGCAGCCTCACTAGCGGCCTCTCCTACGAGCAGTACTTC
TRBV6-5	TRBD1	few	14	TRBJ2-7	CASSPQTGGYEQYF	TGTGCCAGCAGTCCCCAGACAGGGGGCTACGAGCAGTACTTC
TRBV12-3/TRBV12-4	TRBD1	.	14	TRBJ2-7	CASTQQGQGGEQYF	TGTGCCAGCACCCAACAGGGACAGGGTGGCGAGCAGTACTTC
TRBV24-1	.	.	13	TRBJ1-1	CATSDSRGKEAFF	TGTGCCACCAGTGATTCTAGGGGGAAAGAAGCTTTCTTT
TRBV7-9	.	.	17	TRBJ1-6	CASSLGGARAYNSPLHF	TGTGCCAGCAGCTTGGGAGGGGCGCGGGCCTATAATTCACCCCTCCACTTT
TRBV3-1	.	.	15	TRBJ2-7	CASSDLVGSLGEQYF	TGTGCCAGCAGCGACCTGGTGGGTAGCTTGGGCGAGCAGTACTTC
TRBV7-2	.	.	15	TRBJ1-3	CASSLGLSSGNTIYF	TGTGCCAGCAGCTTAGGACTAAGCTCTGGAAACACCATATATTTT
TRBV20-1	TRBD2	.	15	TRBJ2-1	CSARGSSGREDEQFF	TGCAGTGCTAGAGGGTCTAGCGGGAGGGAGGATGAGCAGTTCTTC